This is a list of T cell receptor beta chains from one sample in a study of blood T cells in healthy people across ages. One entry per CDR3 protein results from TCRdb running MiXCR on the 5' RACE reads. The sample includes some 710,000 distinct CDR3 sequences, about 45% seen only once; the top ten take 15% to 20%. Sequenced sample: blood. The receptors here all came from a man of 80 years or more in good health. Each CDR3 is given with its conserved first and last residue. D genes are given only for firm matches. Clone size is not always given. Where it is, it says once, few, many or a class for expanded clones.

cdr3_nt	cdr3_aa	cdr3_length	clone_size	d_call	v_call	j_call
TGCGCCAGCAGCCAAGATGCGACAGCCTACAATGAGCAGTTCTTC	CASSQDATAYNEQFF	15	many	.	TRBV4-3	TRBJ2-1
TGCGCCAGCAGCCCCTCGGGGGCGGTCGATCAGCCCCAGCATTTT	CASSPSGAVDQPQHF	15	few	.	TRBV5-1	TRBJ1-5
TGTGCCAGCAGCTTGGATCCGGGGGACAATGAGCAGTTCTTC	CASSLDPGDNEQFF	14	.	.	TRBV5-4	TRBJ2-1
TGCGCCAGCAGCTCTCGGACGGGGAACACTGAAGCTTTCTTT	CASSSRTGNTEAFF	14	many	.	TRBV5-1	TRBJ1-1
TGTGCCAGCAGTGAAGCCCGGGACTCTATTCAGTACTTC	CASSEARDSIQYF	13	few	.	TRBV6-1	TRBJ2-4
TGCGCCAGCAGCGGGGGACAGGTCGGTCTCAATGAGCAGTTCTTC	CASSGGQVGLNEQFF	15	.	TRBD1	TRBV5-1	TRBJ2-1
TGTGCCAGCAGGCTAGCGGGAGGGCCGCGGCAAGAGACCCAGTACTTC	CASRLAGGPRQETQYF	16	few	TRBD2	TRBV12-3/TRBV12-4	TRBJ2-5
TGCAGTGCTCCCTCCGCAAGCGGGAGTCTAGAGCAGTACTTC	CSAPSASGSLEQYF	14	.	TRBD2	TRBV20-1	TRBJ2-5
TGTGCCAGCAGCTTAGATTGGACAGGGGGATACGAGCAGTACTTC	CASSLDWTGGYEQYF	15	few	TRBD1	TRBV7-9	TRBJ2-7
TGTGCCGGCAGTAACGGACAGGGTTTTTATGGCTACACCTTC	CAGSNGQGFYGYTF	14	.	TRBD1	TRBV6-2/TRBV6-3	TRBJ1-2
TGCAGCGCCGCAGGGGAAGGGGCCAACGTCCTGACTTTC	CSAAGEGANVLTF	13	.	.	TRBV29-1	TRBJ2-6
TGTGCCATCAGTGGGGGGGCAGGCGGGGAGACCCAGTACTTC	CAISGGAGGETQYF	14	.	.	TRBV10-3	TRBJ2-5
TGTGCCAGCAGCACTTCCGGGACAGGGGGCGGACAGTACTTC	CASSTSGTGGGQYF	14	many	TRBD1	TRBV7-2	TRBJ2-4
TGCAGTGCTAGAGTTCCGGGACAGCACTACGAGCAGTACTTC	CSARVPGQHYEQYF	14	few	TRBD1	TRBV20-1	TRBJ2-7
TGTGCCTCCGGACGGGGGGTCACAGATACGCAGTATTTT	CASGRGVTDTQYF	13	.	TRBD2	TRBV30	TRBJ2-3
TGCAGCGCAAGCCGGGACTACTTGGGTGAGCAGTTCTTC	CSASRDYLGEQFF	13	few	TRBD2	TRBV20-1	TRBJ2-1
TGTGCCACCAGTGATCCTTACGGGACAGGGGGAAACAATGAGCAGTACTTC	CATSDPYGTGGNNEQYF	17	.	TRBD1	TRBV24-1	TRBJ2-5
TGTGCCAGCAGACCTTCCTTGCTAGCGGGAGTCGAGACCCAGTACTTC	CASRPSLLAGVETQYF	16	.	TRBD2	TRBV28	TRBJ2-5
TGTGCCAGCAGCCAACAGGACAGGGTGCAGCCCCAGCATTTT	CASSQQDRVQPQHF	14	few	TRBD1	TRBV4-2	TRBJ1-5
TGTGCCAGCAGCGCTAATTGGGGCTCTGGGGCCAACGTCCTGACTTTC	CASSANWGSGANVLTF	16	.	.	TRBV5-4	TRBJ2-6
TGCAGTGCTATACGAACACTAGCGGGAGATATAGGGTTTCAAGAGACCCAGTACTTC	CSAIRTLAGDIGFQETQYF	19	.	TRBD2	TRBV20-1	TRBJ2-5
TGTGCCAGCACGCGAGCGGGAGGTTACAGTGAGCAGTTCTTC	CASTRAGGYSEQFF	14	.	TRBD2	TRBV7-2	TRBJ2-1
TGTGCCAGTAGTACAGGGCAGACCCAGTACTTC	CASSTGQTQYF	11	.	.	TRBV19	TRBJ2-5
TGTGCCAGCAGCCAAGATCGGGACAGAGCTATCGGCTACACCTTC	CASSQDRDRAIGYTF	15	few	TRBD1	TRBV4-2	TRBJ1-2
TGTGCCAGCAGCGTCACAGGGGCGGTGGCCCTCCACTTT	CASSVTGAVALHF	13	few	TRBD1	TRBV9	TRBJ1-6
TGTGCCAGTAGTATCCCCGGGAGGGAAGGATACGAGCAGTACTTC	CASSIPGREGYEQYF	15	.	TRBD2	TRBV19	TRBJ2-7
TGCGCCAGCAGCCTGAATCGAGCGGGAGGGCCGGAGACCCAGTACTTC	CASSLNRAGGPETQYF	16	.	TRBD2	TRBV5-1	TRBJ2-5
TGCGCCAGCAGCCAAGAATTCCTGGGGACTAGTGCAGATACGCAGTATTTT	CASSQEFLGTSADTQYF	17	.	TRBD2	TRBV4-3	TRBJ2-3
TGTGCCAGCAGTTACTCGCGGTCAGGGTGGGACTCTGGCTACACCTTC	CASSYSRSGWDSGYTF	16	many	.	TRBV6-6	TRBJ1-2
TGCGCCAGCTCCTCCGGGACAGGGAGCATTCAGTACTTC	CASSSGTGSIQYF	13	.	TRBD1	TRBV5-1	TRBJ2-4
TGTGCCAGCAGCTTAAAAGGGACTAGCGGGAGGGCCTTTGAGCAGTTCTTC	CASSLKGTSGRAFEQFF	17	few	TRBD2	TRBV7-3	TRBJ2-1
TGCAGTGCTGACCCCCGATCGGGGGCAGAGGCCAACGTCCTGACTTTC	CSADPRSGAEANVLTF	16	many	.	TRBV20-1	TRBJ2-6
TGTGCCAGCAGCCAAGACCAGGATACGCAGTATTTT	CASSQDQDTQYF	12	few	.	TRBV4-2	TRBJ2-3
TGTGCCAGCAGCCCGGGACTAGCGGGAGTTCCGTCCCAAGAGACCCAGTACTTC	CASSPGLAGVPSQETQYF	18	few	TRBD2	TRBV7-9	TRBJ2-5
TGTGCCAGCAGCGGGCCGGGGACTTCTCTACAGAATGAGCAGTTCTTC	CASSGPGTSLQNEQFF	16	few	.	TRBV9	TRBJ2-1
TGCAGTGCTAGAGAATCGGCAGGTACCCAGCATTTT	CSARESAGTQHF	12	few	.	TRBV20-1	TRBJ1-5
TGTGCCAGCAGCCAACGAGGGAATGAGCAGTACTTC	CASSQRGNEQYF	12	.	.	TRBV16	TRBJ2-7
TGCGCCAGCAGCCAAGAGGCTAGCGGGGGTTACAATGAGCAGTTCTTC	CASSQEASGGYNEQFF	16	.	TRBD2	TRBV4-1	TRBJ2-1
TGTGCCAGCAGCCAAAGGCCTAGCGGGAGTGTTCTCGAAGAGACCCAGTACTTC	CASSQRPSGSVLEETQYF	18	many	TRBD2	TRBV5-5	TRBJ2-5
TGTGCCAGCAGCTTACTCGACAAATACGAGCAGTACTTC	CASSLLDKYEQYF	13	.	.	TRBV7-3	TRBJ2-7